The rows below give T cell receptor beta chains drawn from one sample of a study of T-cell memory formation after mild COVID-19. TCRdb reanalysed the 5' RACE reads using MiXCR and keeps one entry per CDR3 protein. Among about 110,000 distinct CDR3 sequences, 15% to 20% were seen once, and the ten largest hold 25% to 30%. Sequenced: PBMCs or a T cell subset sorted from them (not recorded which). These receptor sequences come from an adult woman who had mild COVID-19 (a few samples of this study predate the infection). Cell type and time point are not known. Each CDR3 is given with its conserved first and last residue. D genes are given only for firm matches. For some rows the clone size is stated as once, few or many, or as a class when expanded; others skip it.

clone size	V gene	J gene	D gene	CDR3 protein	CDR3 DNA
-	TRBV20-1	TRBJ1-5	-	CQPSRARDWVPSTWGNQPQHF	TGCCAACCTTCAAGGGCTAGAGATTGGGTACCAAGCACATGGGGCAATCAGCCCCAGCATTTT
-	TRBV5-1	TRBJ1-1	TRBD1	CASSWGDRGYTEAFF	TGCGCCAGCAGCTGGGGGGACAGGGGCTACACTGAAGCTTTCTTT
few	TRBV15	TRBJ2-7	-	CATSRGEVFYEQYF	TGTGCCACCAGCCGAGGAGAGGTGTTCTACGAGCAGTACTTC
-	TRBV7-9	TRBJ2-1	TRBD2	CASSFSGRYNEQFF	TGTGCCAGCAGCTTTAGCGGGAGGTACAATGAGCAGTTCTTC
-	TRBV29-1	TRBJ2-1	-	CSSLTGPYNEQFF	TGCAGCTCACTGACTGGCCCTTACAATGAGCAGTTCTTC
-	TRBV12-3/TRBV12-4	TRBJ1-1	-	CASSFLGRADAEAFF	TGTGCCAGCAGTTTTCTGGGACGGGCGGACGCTGAAGCTTTCTTT
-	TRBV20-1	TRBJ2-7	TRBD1	CSARGDRADEQYF	TGCAGTGCTAGAGGTGACAGGGCTGACGAGCAGTACTTC
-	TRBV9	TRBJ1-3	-	CASSGSRAENTIYF	TGTGCCAGCAGCGGATCCCGGGCCGAAAACACCATATATTTT
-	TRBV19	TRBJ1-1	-	CASRAGRNTEAFF	TGTGCCAGTAGAGCAGGGAGGAACACTGAAGCTTTCTTT
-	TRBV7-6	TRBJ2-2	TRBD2	CASRPGLAFGELFF	TGTGCCAGCAGGCCGGGACTAGCGTTTGGGGAGCTGTTTTTT
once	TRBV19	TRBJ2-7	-	CASSIGQETYEQYF	TGTGCCAGTAGTATAGGACAGGAGACCTACGAGCAGTACTTC
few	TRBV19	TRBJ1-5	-	CASRSGIPGGNQPQHF	TGTGCCAGTCGGTCAGGAATCCCCGGCGGCAATCAGCCCCAGCATTTT
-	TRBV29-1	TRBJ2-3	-	CSGRRDPSTDTQYF	TGCAGCGGGCGGCGGGACCCTAGCACAGATACGCAGTATTTT
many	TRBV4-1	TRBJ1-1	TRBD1	CASSLKPIGQVNMNTEAFF	TGCGCCAGCAGCCTCAAACCAATCGGACAGGTCAACATGAACACTGAAGCTTTCTTT
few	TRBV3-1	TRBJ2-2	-	CASSPLRQTMNTGELFF	TGTGCCAGCAGCCCACTGAGGCAGACCATGAACACCGGGGAGCTGTTTTTT
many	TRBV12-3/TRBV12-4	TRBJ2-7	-	CASSPDSTYEQYF	TGTGCCAGCAGCCCGGACTCGACCTACGAGCAGTACTTC
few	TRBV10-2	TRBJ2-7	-	CASSESSGYEQYF	TGCGCCAGCAGTGAGTCCTCGGGGTACGAGCAGTACTTC
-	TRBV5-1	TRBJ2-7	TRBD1	CASGLGQAQYF	TGCGCCAGCGGCTTGGGACAGGCCCAGTACTTC
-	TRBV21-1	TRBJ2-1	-	CASSKRYDRDNEQFF	TGTGCCAGCAGCAAACGGTACGACAGGGACAATGAGCAGTTCTTC
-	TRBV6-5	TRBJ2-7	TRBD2	CASSPGLAGGREQYF	TGTGCCAGCAGCCCCGGACTAGCGGGAGGCCGCGAGCAGTACTTC
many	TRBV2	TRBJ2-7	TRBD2	CASSEGIREGSYEQYF	TGTGCCAGCAGTGAAGGGATTAGGGAGGGCTCCTACGAGCAGTACTTC
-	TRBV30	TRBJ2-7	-	CAWSVGAGNEQYF	TGTGCCTGGAGTGTAGGAGCAGGGAACGAGCAGTACTTC
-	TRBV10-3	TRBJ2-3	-	CAISESDYSDTQYF	TGTGCCATCAGTGAATCTGACTACTCAGATACGCAGTATTTT
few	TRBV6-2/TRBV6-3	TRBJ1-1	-	CASSRRGTNTEAFF	TGTGCCAGCAGCCGACGGGGAACTAACACTGAAGCTTTCTTT
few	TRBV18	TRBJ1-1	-	CASSPAQGTTEAFF	TGTGCCAGCTCACCCGCGCAGGGGACCACTGAAGCTTTCTTT
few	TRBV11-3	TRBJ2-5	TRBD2	CASSPRLAGRQETQYF	TGTGCCAGCAGCCCCAGACTAGCGGGGCGACAAGAGACCCAGTACTTC
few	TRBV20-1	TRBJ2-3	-	CSATTLPDTTDTQYF	TGCAGTGCCACAACCCTCCCTGACACGACAGATACGCAGTATTTT
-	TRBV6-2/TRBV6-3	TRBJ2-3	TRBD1	CASSSTTGSGTDTQYF	TGTGCCAGCAGTTCGACGACAGGGTCTGGCACAGATACGCAGTATTTT
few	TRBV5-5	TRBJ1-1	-	CASSFYRVPEAFF	TGTGCCAGCAGCTTTTATAGGGTCCCTGAAGCTTTCTTT
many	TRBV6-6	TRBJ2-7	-	CASTGRFEQYF	TGTGCCAGCACCGGAAGGTTCGAGCAGTACTTC
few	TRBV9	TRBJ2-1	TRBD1	CASSAGDSPYNEQFF	TGTGCCAGCAGCGCCGGGGACAGCCCCTACAATGAGCAGTTCTTC
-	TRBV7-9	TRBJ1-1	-	CASSLEQGGMNTEAFF	TGTGCCAGCAGCTTAGAACAGGGAGGCATGAACACTGAAGCTTTCTTT
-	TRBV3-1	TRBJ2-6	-	CASSLSPDSGANVLTF	TGTGCCAGCAGCCTTAGCCCGGACTCTGGGGCCAACGTCCTGACTTTC
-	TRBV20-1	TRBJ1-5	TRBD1	CSARDWAGQGGNQPQHF	TGCAGTGCTAGAGATTGGGCAGGACAGGGTGGCAATCAGCCCCAGCATTTT